This TCR beta chain was sequenced for a study of blood T cell repertoires in COVID-19. Study information: Nucleic acid was either cDNA or gDNA, and it came from T cells, B-cell-depleted T cells, or PBMCs.

Assay used: immunoSEQ multiplex PCR; TCRdb lists only in-frame clones, some missing. The data show under 200,000 clones, approximately 86% seen once. The sequenced sample consisted of peripheral blood. This sequence originates from a man aged 70 or older with acute or convalescent COVID-19.

The CDR3 sequence: CSVAQGANYGYTF. The DNA of the CDR3 is TGCAGCGTTGCCCAGGGCGCTAACTATGGCTACACCTTC. The chain recombines TRBV29-1 with TRBJ1-2; possibly TRBD1 for D (5 bases). The CDR3 has 13 residues. Trimming took off 4 bases at V and 0 bases at J, with 9 bases between the two ends. Germline V gene data show CDR1 as SQVTM and CDR2 as ANQGSEA. The complete variable domain, with remaining parts taken from reference TRBV29-1 and TRBJ1-2, reads SAVISQKPSRDICQRGTSLTIQCQVDSQVTMMFWYRQQPGQSLTLIATANQGSEATYESGFVIDKFPISRPNLTFSTLTVSNMSPEDSSIYLCSVAQGANYGYTFGSGTRLTVV.